The 25 T cell receptor beta chains listed next were all sequenced from one sample in a study of CD8 T cells in Susac syndrome. It was with random hexamers that roughly 0.45 to 1 ug RNA was reverse transcribed. TCRdb analysed the immunoSEQ multiplex PCR reads with MiXCR anew, one entry per CDR3 protein. The table includes some 200,000 distinct CDR3 sequences, 90% to 95% detected once. The source material was CD4+ T cells from PBMCs. The receptors come from a human donor with multiple sclerosis.

The chain couples TRBV6-6 to TRBJ1-2, with 9 positions matching TRBD1. With 7 bases clipped from V and 8 bases from J, the junction kept 8 bases outside the gene matches. Germline-derived CDR1 and CDR2 are MNHNY and SVGAGI (reference sequence). The CDR3 spans 13 residues. CDR3 sequence (DNA): TGTGCCAGCAATCAAGACAGGGGGAGAGGCTACACCTTC. It encodes CASNQDRGRGYTF.

The chain carries TRBV3-1 and TRBJ2-7; D ambiguous. Germline V gives CDR1 LGHDT, CDR2 YNNKEL (reference sequence). Trimming pared 3 bases from V and 3 bases from J, leaving 6 bases between. This CDR3 contains 12 residues. The CDR3 protein is CASSHGGYEQYF. The CDR3 nucleotides are TGTGCCAGCAGCCACGGCGGCTACGAGCAGTACTTC.

The V and J genes are TRBV7-2 and TRBJ1-1; D remains unclear. The ends were cut back, 7 bases at V and 3 bases at J, with 6 bases in the middle. The germline CDR1 and CDR2 sequences are SGHTA and FQGNSA. The CDR3 is 11 amino acids. The CDR3 protein is CASKRDTEAFF. Written as DNA, the CDR3 is TGTGCCAGCAAGCGCGACACTGAAGCTTTCTTT.

This chain uses TRBV5-1 with TRBJ2-1; 7 nucleotides line up with TRBD1. Germline-derived CDR1 and CDR2 are SGHRS and YFSETQ. This CDR3 comprises 16 residues. The trim removed 7 bases at V and 3 bases at J, leaving 13 bases unmatched. The CDR3 DNA sequence: TGCGCCAGCTCCCGAGCCCCCAGGGACAGCTACAATGAGCAGTTCTTC. Translating it yields CASSRAPRDSYNEQFF.

The chain uses TRBV11-2 and TRBJ1-5; D is undetermined. The CDR3 totals 14 residues. Trimming stripped 0 bases from V and 9 bases from J, with 12 bases between. Germline CDR1 is SGHAT and CDR2 is FQNNGV. The CDR3 region has the DNA TGTGCCAGCAGCTTAGACGGAGGGAGACGGCCCCAGCATTTT. It encodes CASSLDGGRRPQHF. The variable domain in full, with the rest retrieved from reference TRBV11-2 and TRBJ1-5, is EAGVAQSPRYKIIEKRQSVAFWCNPISGHATLYWYQQILGQGPKLLIQFQNNGVVDDSQLPKDRFSAERLKGVDSTLKIQPAKLEDSAVYLCASSLDGGRRPQHFGDGTRLSIL.

The chain uses TRBV29-1 and TRBJ2-2, with 10 bases aligning to TRBD1. Trimming took 5 bases from V and 3 from J; bases not matched to a gene: 6. The CDR3 sequence is 15 residues long. The germline V gene has CDR1 SQVTM and CDR2 ANQGSEA. The CDR3 bases are TGCAGCGTTTTGACAGGGGGCAAGGACACCGGGGAGCTGTTTTTT. It codes for CSVLTGGKDTGELFF.

The V and J genes are TRBV18 and TRBJ1-5; D is unresolved. The CDR3 sequence is 14 residues long. V was clipped by 6 bases and J by 0 bases, with 9 bases between them. Germline V gene data show CDR1 as KGHSH and CDR2 as LQKENI. This chain's CDR3 is CASSPANSNQPQHF. The DNA for the CDR3 is TGTGCCAGCTCTCCCGCAAATAGCAATCAGCCCCAGCATTTT.

This sequence joins TRBV6-1 and TRBJ2-1; TRBD1 matches at 7 bases. The CDR3 loop spans 14 amino acids. Germline V gene data show CDR1 as MNHNS and CDR2 as SASEGT. The junction had 13 bases not matched to a gene; V was cut back by 8 bases and J by 9 bases. The CDR3 reads CASVQGVRLGEQFF. The CDR3 DNA reads TGTGCCAGCGTTCAGGGGGTCCGTTTGGGTGAGCAGTTCTTC.

The chain recombines TRBV2 with TRBJ1-1; D is possibly TRBD1 (5 bases). Germline CDR1 SNHLY, CDR2 FYNNEI. CDR3 length equals 13 residues. Trimming shortened V by 4 bases and J by 5 bases, and 11 bases separated the two germline ends. The CDR3 sequence is CASSGEEGTEAFF. The CDR3 DNA is TGTGCCAGCAGTGGAGAGGAGGGGACTGAAGCTTTCTTT.

This chain links TRBV12-3 or TRBV12-4 with TRBJ1-5; 7 bases are shared with TRBD1. This CDR3 is built from 13 residues. The V segment lost 5 bases and the J segment 4 bases; nucleotides outside the gene matches: 2. The CDR3 sequence is CASSKTGNQPQHF. CDR3 in DNA: TGTGCCAGCAGTAAGACAGGGAATCAGCCCCAGCATTTT.

The CDR3 is CATSDSGGQGWDEQFF. CDR3 nucleotides: TGTGCCACCAGTGATTCGGGCGGACAGGGGTGGGATGAGCAGTTCTTC. The gene calls are TRBV24-1 and TRBJ2-1, with TRBD1 matching over 9 bases. Trimming at V came to 2 bases and at J to 8 bases, leaving 9 bases not matched to a gene. In germline, CDR1 is KGHDR, CDR2 SFDVKD. The CDR3 is 16 residues long.

The chain carries TRBV2 and TRBJ1-2; possible D gene TRBD1, 5 bases. The V gene's germline CDR1 is SNHLY and CDR2 FYNNEI. V lost 9 bases and J lost 7, with 18 bases in between. The length of the CDR3 is 13 residues. The CDR3 DNA is TGTGCCAGTGGCTCGACAGCGTCGGGTGGCTACACCTTC. As protein: CASGSTASGGYTF.

Only one count was recorded for this clonotype. The chain couples TRBV24-1 to TRBJ2-2, with D unresolved. The CDR3 covers 13 residues. The ends were cut back, 7 bases at V and 4 bases at J, with 9 bases in the middle. Germline CDR1 reads KGHDR; CDR2 reads SFDVKD. The CDR3 nucleotides read TGTGCCACCAGGTCCAGCGCCACCGGGGAGCTGTTTTTT. Amino acids: CATRSSATGELFF.

This chain joins TRBV4-2 and TRBJ2-2; unclear D gene. The V end lost 10 bases, the J end lost 9 bases, and 18 bases lay between the germline ends. The CDR3 runs 13 residues. Germline CDR1 reads LGHNA; CDR2 reads YNFKEQ. Here the CDR3 DNA reads TGTGCCACAGCCGTGCGACCCAACCGGGAGCTGTTTTTT. It encodes CATAVRPNRELFF.

This clonotype was found once. V gene TRBV10-3 combines with J gene TRBJ2-1; TRBD2 agrees at 13 bases. The CDR3 contains 14 residues. V dropped 6 bases and J dropped 8; count of bases not matched to a gene: 4. The germline CDR1 and CDR2 sequences are ENHRY and SYGVKD. The CDR3 sequence is CAISVGLAGDEQFF. CDR3 in DNA: TGTGCCATCAGCGTAGGACTAGCGGGGGATGAGCAGTTCTTC.

The CDR3 here is CSARDRGLSEKLFF. In DNA, the CDR3 is TGCAGTGCTAGAGACAGGGGGCTTTCAGAAAAACTGTTTTTT. The V and J genes are TRBV20-1 and TRBJ1-4, with TRBD1 identical over 8 bases. CDR3 length: 14 amino acids. Per the germline V gene, CDR1 is DFQATT and CDR2 is SNEGSKA (reference sequence). V dropped 0 bases and J dropped 8; count of bases not matched to a gene: 5.

In its sample, this clonotype was seen a few times. The chain carries TRBV30 and TRBJ2-3, with D unclear. This CDR3 comprises 11 residues. Germline loops: CDR1 GTSNPN, CDR2 SVGIG (reference sequence). V was cut by 0 bases and J by 3 bases, with 1 base left in between. Written as DNA, the CDR3 is TGTGCCTGGAGTGTTACAGATACGCAGTATTTT. Protein sequence: CAWSVTDTQYF.

The chain uses TRBV7-2 and TRBJ2-1; 8 nucleotides line up with TRBD1. V was clipped by 6 bases and J by 2 bases; unmatched bases: 9. The CDR3 sequence is 16 residues long. Germline V gene data show CDR1 as SGHTA and CDR2 as FQGNSA. The CDR3 DNA reads TGTGCCAGCAGACGACAGGGGTTCAGTCCCTACAATGAGCAGTTCTTC. Translated, it gives CASRRQGFSPYNEQFF. The full variable domain, rest sourced from reference TRBV7-2 and TRBJ2-1, is GAGVSQSPSNKVTEKGKDVELRCDPISGHTALYWYRQSLGQGLEFLIYFQGNSAPDKSGLPSDRFSAERTGGSVSTLTIQRTQQEDSAVYLCASRRQGFSPYNEQFFGPGTRLTVL.

CDR3 sequence: CASSLMTVSGANVLTF. The DNA of the CDR3 is TGTGCCAGCAGCCTTATGACGGTCTCTGGGGCCAACGTCCTGACTTTC. This chain links TRBV14 with TRBJ2-6; D is ambiguous. The CDR3 is 16 residues long. Trimming shortened V by 4 bases and J by 0 bases, and 10 bases separated the two germline ends. CDR1 and CDR2 from the germline V gene are SGHDN and FVKESK.

The CDR3 DNA reads as TGCAGCGTCCAGGGACAGGGATCCTACAATGAGCAGTTCTTC. This encodes CSVQGQGSYNEQFF. This chain uses TRBV29-1 with TRBJ2-1; 9 bases match TRBD1. Germline trimming cut 6 bases from V and 1 base from J; bases unmatched to any gene: 4. The CDR3 is 14 residues long. The germline V gene encodes CDR1 SQVTM and CDR2 ANQGSEA.

J is TRBJ2-7 and V is TRBV20-1; D is unclear. Trimming took off 0 bases at V and 5 bases at J, with 8 bases between the two ends. CDR1 and CDR2 from the germline V gene are DFQATT and SNEGSKA (reference sequence). This CDR3 has 12 amino acids. CDR3 residues: CSAREYDHEQYF. The CDR3 bases are TGCAGTGCTAGAGAATACGACCACGAGCAGTACTTC.

The chain links TRBV3-1 to TRBJ2-2; either TRBD1 or TRBD2 may fit D (5 bases each). The CDR3 covers 15 residues. Trimming pared 6 bases from V and 3 bases from J, leaving 14 bases between. Germline CDR1 is LGHDT and CDR2 is YNNKEL (reference sequence). The CDR3 DNA is TGTGCCAGCAGTTTCGGTTTGGGGGACACCGGGGAGCTGTTTTTT. Its translation: CASSFGLGDTGELFF.

The chain combines TRBV20-1 with TRBJ2-1, with 8 bases identical to TRBD2. The CDR3 loop spans 15 amino acids. The germline CDR1 and CDR2 sequences are DFQATT and SNEGSKA (reference sequence). Trimming took 3 bases from V and 4 from J; bases not matched to a gene: 8. CDR3 coding DNA: TGCAGTGCTAGTATAGCGGGACTTCGGTACAATGAGCAGTTCTTC. It yields the protein CSASIAGLRYNEQFF.

In this sample, this clonotype turned up a few times. The V and J genes are TRBV18 and TRBJ2-3; D gene unclear. Trimming stripped 4 bases from V and 0 bases from J, with 8 bases between. The CDR3 consists of 14 residues. Germline-derived CDR1 and CDR2 are KGHSH and LQKENI. The CDR3 is CASSRTASTDTQYF. The CDR3 coding sequence is TGTGCCAGCTCACGTACAGCTAGCACAGATACGCAGTATTTT.

The CDR3 here is CASSFRQGMNYEQYF. The CDR3 DNA reads as TGTGCCAGCAGCTTTAGGCAGGGGATGAACTACGAGCAGTACTTC. The chain has TRBV7-6 and TRBJ2-7; tentatively, D is TRBD1 (6 bases). The ends were cut back, 3 bases at V and 3 bases at J, with 15 bases in the middle. From germline, CDR1 is SGHVS and CDR2 FNYEAQ. This CDR3 has 15 residues.